This TCR beta chain emerged from a study of T cells in localized non-small cell lung cancer. Clones were sequenced by immunoSEQ multiplex PCR, and TCRdb holds only the in-frame ones, with some missing. Among roughly 39,000 clones listed, over 75% were seen once. The CDR3 runs 16 residues. Germline V gives CDR1 SGHVS, CDR2 FNYEAQ. J gave up 1 base and V 7 bases, and 11 bases lay outside the gene matches. Sequenced here: PBMCs, sampled before any cancer treatment. This chain joins TRBV7-6 and TRBJ2-3, with 7 positions matching TRBD1. This TCR derives from a woman aged 35-75 years with stage II lung adenocarcinoma. The DNA for the CDR3 is TGTGCCAGCACCCCACGAAGGGGACAGCGCACAGATACGCAGTATTTT. It specifies CASTPRRGQRTDTQYF.